Listed below are T cell receptor beta chains from one sample, sequenced in a study of T cells in Graves' hyperthyroidism and ophthalmopathy. Each CDR3 protein is one row after TCRdb ran MiXCR on the multiplex PCR reads. The sample includes 300,000 or so distinct CDR3 sequences, around 23% of them seen just once. Material for sequencing was blood. The receptors stem from a woman in her forties or fifties with Graves' hyperthyroidism. The CDR3 runs from the conserved cysteine through the conserved F or W. The D gene is left open where the match is weak. Not all rows give a size; the values are once, few, many and, for expanded clones, a class.

CDR3: CASSQDRGRRGGPQHF; DNA: TGTGCCAGCAGCCAAGATAGGGGGCGCAGGGGTGGGCCCCAGCATTTT; D: TRBD1; J: TRBJ1-5; size: few; V: TRBV4-2
CDR3: CASSLPGPSLMGYTF; DNA: TGTGCCAGCAGTTTACCGGGCCCTTCTCTAATGGGCTACACCTTC; D: NA; J: TRBJ1-2; size: NA; V: TRBV28
CDR3: CATMAGGTDTRYF; DNA: TGTGCCACCATGGCGGGGGGTACAGATACGCGGTATTTT; D: TRBD2; J: TRBJ2-3; size: NA; V: TRBV24-1
CDR3: CNAGQGPEAFF; DNA: TGCAATGCTGGACAGGGACCTGAAGCTTTCTTT; D: TRBD1; J: TRBJ1-1; size: NA; V: TRBV20-1
CDR3: CATSKGQGNQPQHF; DNA: TGTGCCACCAGCAAAGGACAGGGCAATCAGCCCCAGCATTTT; D: TRBD1; J: TRBJ1-5; size: many; V: TRBV15
CDR3: CASSLVAGPAYEQYF; DNA: TGCGCCAGCAGCTTGGTGGCGGGGCCAGCCTACGAGCAGTACTTC; D: NA; J: TRBJ2-7; size: NA; V: TRBV5-1
CDR3: CASQGPNYGYTF; DNA: TGTGCCTCCCAAGGGCCTAACTATGGCTACACCTTC; D: NA; J: TRBJ1-2; size: few; V: TRBV19
CDR3: CAWSVRGYTF; DNA: TGTGCCTGGAGTGTAAGGGGCTACACCTTC; D: NA; J: TRBJ1-2; size: many; V: TRBV30
CDR3: CAISDTRVNTVAFF; DNA: TGTGCCATCAGTGACACCCGGGTGAACACTGTAGCTTTCTTT; D: NA; J: TRBJ1-1; size: NA; V: TRBV10-3
CDR3: CAWNRDRAYEQYF; DNA: TGTGCCTGGAACCGGGACAGGGCCTACGAGCAGTACTTC; D: TRBD1; J: TRBJ2-7; size: many; V: TRBV30
CDR3: CSARETGWKSPLHF; DNA: TGCAGTGCTAGGGAAACAGGGTGGAAATCACCCCTCCACTTT; D: NA; J: TRBJ1-6; size: NA; V: TRBV20-1
CDR3: CSASVGQGAGRRETQYF; DNA: TGCAGTGCATCCGTAGGACAGGGGGCTGGGAGACGGGAGACCCAGTACTTC; D: TRBD1; J: TRBJ2-5; size: NA; V: TRBV20-1
CDR3: CSTRPGSIQYF; DNA: TGCAGTACCCGACCGGGGAGCATTCAGTACTTC; D: NA; J: TRBJ2-4; size: NA; V: TRBV20-1
CDR3: CASTGQGGRQETQYF; DNA: TGTGCCAGCACCGGACAGGGGGGAAGACAAGAGACCCAGTACTTC; D: TRBD1; J: TRBJ2-5; size: NA; V: TRBV6-2/TRBV6-3
CDR3: CASSSVIQGFGNTIYF; DNA: TGTGCCAGCAGCTCGGTCATACAGGGGTTCGGAAACACCATATATTTT; D: TRBD1; J: TRBJ1-3; size: many; V: TRBV5-5
CDR3: CASSEAPIGYTF; DNA: TGTGCCAGCAGTGAAGCGCCGATTGGCTACACCTTC; D: NA; J: TRBJ1-2; size: NA; V: TRBV6-1
CDR3: CASSPRGGGYQETQYF; DNA: TGCGCCAGCAGCCCCCGGGGCGGGGGGTACCAAGAGACCCAGTACTTC; D: TRBD2; J: TRBJ2-5; size: NA; V: TRBV5-1
CDR3: CSAAGTRKSTDTQYF; DNA: TGCAGTGCTGCCGGGACTAGGAAAAGCACAGATACGCAGTATTTT; D: TRBD2; J: TRBJ2-3; size: many; V: TRBV20-1
CDR3: CSVGAQGMVRTDTQYF; DNA: TGCAGCGTTGGGGCACAGGGGATGGTACGGACAGATACGCAGTATTTT; D: TRBD1; J: TRBJ2-3; size: NA; V: TRBV29-1
CDR3: CASRGVYNEQFF; DNA: TGTGCCAGCAGGGGAGTTTACAATGAGCAGTTCTTC; D: NA; J: TRBJ2-1; size: many; V: TRBV2
CDR3: CASSPITDTQYF; DNA: TGTGCCAGCTCACCAATCACAGATACGCAGTATTTT; D: NA; J: TRBJ2-3; size: many; V: TRBV18
CDR3: CASGQGLHEQYF; DNA: TGTGCCAGCGGACAGGGGCTGCACGAGCAGTACTTC; D: TRBD1; J: TRBJ2-7; size: many; V: TRBV2
CDR3: CASSSSPSEGPFF; DNA: TGCGCCAGCAGCTCCAGCCCGTCGGAGGGACCTTTCTTT; D: NA; J: TRBJ1-1; size: NA; V: TRBV5-1
CDR3: CASSADRVNQPQHF; DNA: TGTGCCAGCAGCGCGGACAGGGTGAATCAGCCCCAGCATTTT; D: TRBD1; J: TRBJ1-5; size: few; V: TRBV7-9
CDR3: CASSATSVSTDTQYF; DNA: TGTGCCAGCAGCGCAACTAGCGTCAGCACAGATACGCAGTATTTT; D: TRBD2; J: TRBJ2-3; size: many; V: TRBV5-5
CDR3: CASAGQGVVYGYTF; DNA: TGCGCCAGCGCCGGACAGGGGGTTGTCTATGGCTACACCTTC; D: TRBD1; J: TRBJ1-2; size: many; V: TRBV5-1
CDR3: CAWRLTGGGYSGANVLTF; DNA: TGTGCCTGGAGACTTACTGGAGGCGGATACTCTGGGGCCAACGTCCTGACTTTC; D: NA; J: TRBJ2-6; size: many; V: TRBV30
CDR3: CASSALAGPRTYNEQFF; DNA: TGTGCCAGCAGCGCCCTTGCGGGGCCTAGGACCTACAATGAGCAGTTCTTC; D: NA; J: TRBJ2-1; size: many; V: TRBV5-6
CDR3: CASSLRLAGSSEQYF; DNA: TGTGCCAGCAGTTTAAGACTAGCGGGATCGTCGGAGCAGTACTTC; D: TRBD2; J: TRBJ2-7; size: NA; V: TRBV27
CDR3: CASSEGGTGAYERYF; DNA: TGTGCCAGCAGTGAAGGAGGGACAGGAGCCTACGAGCGGTACTTC; D: TRBD1; J: TRBJ2-7; size: many; V: TRBV6-1
CDR3: CASSIRDNLPGYTF; DNA: TGTGCCAGTAGTATTCGGGACAACCTGCCTGGCTACACCTTC; D: NA; J: TRBJ1-2; size: few; V: TRBV19
CDR3: CASSEVFRTGRFNEKLFF; DNA: TGTGCCAGCAGTGAAGTTTTTCGGACAGGCCGATTTAATGAAAAACTGTTTTTT; D: TRBD1; J: TRBJ1-4; size: many; V: TRBV6-1
CDR3: CASSLRVRSNTEAFF; DNA: TGTGCCAGCAGTTTACGGGTACGGTCGAACACTGAAGCTTTCTTT; D: NA; J: TRBJ1-1; size: few; V: TRBV27
CDR3: CAWSVTGKGQPQHF; DNA: TGTGCCTGGAGTGTTACAGGGAAGGGTCAGCCCCAGCATTTT; D: NA; J: TRBJ1-5; size: many; V: TRBV30
CDR3: CASSLYPDRAHSGNTIYF; DNA: TGTGCCAGCAGTCTTTACCCCGACAGGGCCCACTCTGGAAACACCATATATTTT; D: TRBD1; J: TRBJ1-3; size: many; V: TRBV7-8
CDR3: CASSLLPGGNEQFF; DNA: TGTGCCAGCAGCTTGCTCCCCGGAGGCAATGAGCAGTTCTTC; D: NA; J: TRBJ2-1; size: few; V: TRBV5-5
CDR3: CASRDRGIRYEQYF; DNA: TGTGCCAGCAGGGACAGGGGTATAAGGTACGAGCAGTACTTC; D: TRBD1; J: TRBJ2-7; size: NA; V: TRBV2
CDR3: CASSLTESSPLHF; DNA: TGTGCCAGCAGTTTAACGGAAAGTTCACCCCTCCACTTT; D: NA; J: TRBJ1-6; size: few; V: TRBV27
CDR3: CASSFFVDSDTQYF; DNA: TGTGCCAGCAGTTTTTTTGTTGATTCAGATACGCAGTATTTT; D: NA; J: TRBJ2-3; size: NA; V: TRBV27
CDR3: CASSYLGRQPGNTIYF; DNA: TGTGCCAGCAGTTACCTAGGACGGCAACCTGGAAACACCATATATTTT; D: NA; J: TRBJ1-3; size: many; V: TRBV6-6
CDR3: CASSRASQGYETQYF; DNA: TGTGCCAGCTCTCGAGCGTCGCAGGGTTACGAGACCCAGTACTTC; D: NA; J: TRBJ2-5; size: many; V: TRBV7-8
CDR3: CASSDSGTRNQPQHF; DNA: TGCGCCAGCAGTGACTCCGGGACAAGGAATCAGCCCCAGCATTTT; D: NA; J: TRBJ1-5; size: NA; V: TRBV10-2
CDR3: CSARPPSGGNQETQYF; DNA: TGCAGTGCTAGACCCCCTTCGGGGGGGAACCAAGAGACCCAGTACTTC; D: TRBD2; J: TRBJ2-5; size: many; V: TRBV20-1
CDR3: CSVGGGLINNEQFF; DNA: TGCAGCGTTGGAGGGGGCCTCATAAACAATGAGCAGTTCTTC; D: TRBD1; J: TRBJ2-1; size: many; V: TRBV29-1
CDR3: CASSQDNRNTGELFF; DNA: TGTGCCAGCAGCCAAGATAACAGGAACACCGGGGAGCTGTTTTTT; D: NA; J: TRBJ2-2; size: NA; V: TRBV3-1
CDR3: CASSPDRERAGYTF; DNA: TGTGCCAGCAGCCCTGACAGGGAAAGGGCTGGCTACACCTTC; D: TRBD1; J: TRBJ1-2; size: many; V: TRBV11-3
CDR3: CASSQGWGAYEQYF; DNA: TGCGCCAGCAGCCAAGGGTGGGGGGCCTACGAGCAGTACTTC; D: NA; J: TRBJ2-7; size: many; V: TRBV4-1
CDR3: CAWTRGAVEAFF; DNA: TGTGCCTGGACCCGGGGTGCCGTTGAAGCTTTCTTT; D: NA; J: TRBJ1-1; size: many; V: TRBV30
CDR3: CASRGIAYNEQFF; DNA: TGTGCCAGCAGGGGGATAGCTTACAATGAGCAGTTCTTC; D: NA; J: TRBJ2-1; size: NA; V: TRBV27
CDR3: CASSLRGGAGTEQFF; DNA: TGTGCCAGCAGTCTTAGGGGGGGGGCCGGAACGGAGCAGTTCTTC; D: NA; J: TRBJ2-1; size: NA; V: TRBV28
CDR3: CASSFIFSVSGSHEQYF; DNA: TGTGCCAGCAGTTTTATCTTTTCGGTTAGCGGGAGCCACGAGCAGTACTTC; D: TRBD2; J: TRBJ2-7; size: NA; V: TRBV28
CDR3: CASSLYKGRDEQYF; DNA: TGTGCCAGCAGCTTATACAAGGGGCGGGACGAGCAGTACTTC; D: NA; J: TRBJ2-7; size: NA; V: TRBV7-9
CDR3: CASSRPTGASGNTIYF; DNA: TGTGCCAGCAGTCGACCAACAGGGGCTTCTGGAAACACCATATATTTT; D: TRBD1; J: TRBJ1-3; size: many; V: TRBV12-3/TRBV12-4
CDR3: CASTTPFHNEQFF; DNA: TGTGCCAGCACCACACCCTTCCACAATGAGCAGTTCTTC; D: NA; J: TRBJ2-1; size: many; V: TRBV28
CDR3: CASSGRAGEKLFF; DNA: TGTGCCAGCAGTGGACGGGCGGGTGAAAAACTGTTTTTT; D: NA; J: TRBJ1-4; size: few; V: TRBV2
CDR3: CASSVARWGEREQYNEQFF; DNA: TGTGCCAGCAGCGTAGCCCGATGGGGGGAGCGGGAGCAATACAATGAGCAGTTCTTC; D: TRBD2; J: TRBJ2-1; size: many; V: TRBV9